This paragraph reports one T cell receptor beta chain. Germline assignment: CDR1 SGDLS and CDR2 YYNGEE. This CDR3 has 19 amino acids. V lost 3 bases and J lost 2; bases outside the gene matches: 10. The sample belongs to a study of CD8+ T cells in alopecia areata. cDNA reverse transcribed from extracted RNA served as the sequencing template. Clones were sequenced by immunoSEQ multiplex PCR, and TCRdb holds only the in-frame ones, with some missing. This table has about 140,000 clones, more than 55% appearing once. The chain joins TRBV9 to TRBJ2-1; 14 bases align to TRBD2. Sequences were obtained from CD8+ T cells sorted from blood. This sequence originates from a human donor in good health. CDR3 nucleotides: TGTGCCAGCAGCGCCGGGGGACTAGCGGGAGAGGGTACCTACAATGAGCAGTTCTTC. It yields the protein CASSAGGLAGEGTYNEQFF.